The entry below gives a single TCR beta chain sequence along with its context. This sample stems from a study of T cell responses to AZD1222 COVID-19 vaccine. On the study more broadly: Both about-4-week and about-12-week second-dose recipients were combined.

Trimming pared 0 bases from V and 0 bases from J, leaving 13 bases between. Germline V gene sequence: CDR1 SGDLS, CDR2 YYNGEE. The CDR3 is 16 amino acids. The method was immunoSEQ multiplex PCR; TCRdb's version includes in-frame clones alone and lacks a portion of them. Of 100,000 to 150,000 clones listed, about nine tenths were seen once; the top ten hold 1.4% to 1.5%. Material: peripheral blood, obtained on day 0 of AZD1222 vaccination. The receptor was isolated from an adult in good health. The chain combines TRBV9 with TRBJ2-7, with D maybe TRBD2 (6 bases). The CDR3 nucleotides are TGTGCCAGCAGCGTAGAGGAGGGGTCGAGCTCCTACGAGCAGTACTTC. Its translation: CASSVEEGSSSYEQYF.